This TCR beta chain was profiled in a study of T cell responses to AZD1222 COVID-19 vaccine. V was clipped by 4 bases and J by 3 bases; unmatched bases: 4. CDR1 is LNHDA, CDR2 SQIVND, per germline (reference sequence). This CDR3 has 15 amino acids. Data came from immunoSEQ multiplex PCR; TCRdb stores just in-frame clones and leaves some out. The table records about 120,000 clones, about 92% of them present only once. V gene TRBV19 combines with J gene TRBJ1-5; 9 nucleotides agree with TRBD1. This clonotype originated in an adult who received the AZD1222 COVID-19 vaccine. The material sequenced was peripheral blood, taken 28 days after the second AZD1222 dose. Here the CDR3 reads CASSTDRGVNQPQHF. The DNA for the CDR3 is TGTGCCAGTAGTACGGACAGGGGCGTCAATCAGCCCCAGCATTTT.